Below are 15 T cell receptor beta chains sequenced from a single sample in a study of blood T cells in healthy people across ages. Next came a second PCR, run for roughly 6 to 11 cycles, which used a sample-barcoded 5' primer along with a J-beta primer mix. A single record per CDR3 protein comes from TCRdb applying MiXCR to the 5' RACE reads. There are over a million distinct CDR3 sequences in the sample; roughly 59% occur only once, and over 5.5% lies in the top ten. The sequenced sample was blood. The receptors shown here come from a man aged 18 to 30 in good health.

V is TRBV20-1 and J is TRBJ1-2; the D is unclear. Trimming took off 0 bases at V and 8 bases at J, with 13 bases between the two ends. This CDR3 has 13 amino acids. In germline, CDR1 is DFQATT, CDR2 SNEGSKA (reference sequence). CDR3 sequence: CSARDRTVGGYTF. The CDR3 DNA reads as TGCAGTGCTAGAGATAGGACGGTCGGGGGCTACACCTTC.

The rearrangement links TRBV5-1 to TRBJ2-1, with D perhaps assigned TRBD1 or TRBD2 (5 bases each). V lost 5 bases, J lost 5 bases, and 14 bases lay in between. Germline V gene data show CDR1 as SGHRS and CDR2 as YFSETQ. The length of the CDR3 is 14 residues. CDR3 DNA: TGCGCCAGCAGTTACGGGGACGGAAACAATGAGCAGTTCTTC. This sequence encodes CASSYGDGNNEQFF.

The chain links TRBV27 to TRBJ1-5; D not certain. The germline V gene encodes CDR1 MNHEY and CDR2 SMNVEV (reference sequence). Trimming stripped 3 bases from V and 2 bases from J, with 14 bases between. This CDR3 is built from 16 residues. In DNA form, the CDR3 reads TGTGCCAGCAGTTTTGTGTCGTCAAGGGGCAATCAGCCCCAGCATTTT. It yields the protein CASSFVSSRGNQPQHF.

The J gene is TRBJ2-7, the V gene TRBV20-1, with D hard to call. The V gene lost 3 bases and the J gene lost 0 bases, with 6 bases spanning the gap. This CDR3 has 12 residues. Germline V gene lookup returns CDR1 DFQATT and CDR2 SNEGSKA (reference sequence). CDR3 sequence: CSASSASYEQYF. CDR3 DNA sequence: TGCAGTGCTAGTTCTGCCTCCTACGAGCAGTACTTC.

This clonotype was detected a few times. This sequence joins TRBV7-8 and TRBJ2-1; D is unclear. Germline values: CDR1 SGHVS, CDR2 FQNEAQ. V was cut by 8 bases and J by 5 bases, with 13 bases left in between. CDR3 length equals 13 residues. The CDR3 reads CASVGRSHNEQFF. The CDR3 nucleotides are TGTGCCAGCGTAGGACGAAGCCACAATGAGCAGTTCTTC.

The rearrangement uses TRBV4-1 and TRBJ1-5; D is uncertain. The tail of the sequence fits TRBJ2-3 better, so the J call may be wrong. The germline V gene has CDR1 MGHRA and CDR2 YSYEKL. CDR3 length: 15 residues. The CDR3 reads CASSQVNNGADTQYF. DNA for the CDR3: TGCGCCAGCAGCCAAGTTAACAACGGAGCAGATACGCAGTATTTT.

V usage is TRBV9 and J usage is TRBJ1-1; unclear D gene. CDR3 size: 17 residues. The germline V gene has CDR1 SGDLS and CDR2 YYNGEE. Trimming took off 0 bases at V and 1 base at J, with 16 bases between the two ends. CDR3 sequence: CASSVGAGRGTNTEAFF. The DNA of the CDR3 is TGTGCCAGCAGCGTAGGCGCAGGCAGAGGAACGAACACTGAAGCTTTCTTT.

The chain recombines TRBV27 with TRBJ1-4; the D is unclear. Trimming pared 2 bases from V and 8 bases from J, leaving 18 bases between. The germline gives CDR1 MNHEY, CDR2 SMNVEV (reference sequence). CDR3 size: 16 residues. CDR3 bases: TGTGCCAGCAGTTTAGTTCGCCCGGGGTTTGGGGAAAAACTGTTTTTT. It yields the protein CASSLVRPGFGEKLFF.

This sequence joins TRBV7-2 and TRBJ2-4, with D perhaps matching TRBD1 or TRBD2 (5 bases each). V lost 1 base to trimming and J lost 8 bases, with 15 bases between them. The V gene's germline CDR1 is SGHTA and CDR2 FQGNSA. The CDR3 is made up of 15 amino acids. CDR3: CASSLEGRKVDIQYF. The CDR3 DNA sequence: TGTGCCAGCAGCTTAGAGGGACGAAAGGTGGACATTCAGTACTTC.

The rearrangement uses TRBV20-1 and TRBJ2-5; D is perhaps TRBD1 (5 bases). CDR3 length: 13 residues. The germline CDR1 and CDR2 sequences are DFQATT and SNEGSKA (reference sequence). The V gene lost 6 bases and the J gene lost 1 base, with 12 bases spanning the gap. The CDR3 protein is CSALSGFQETQYF. The CDR3 bases are TGCAGTGCGCTATCAGGGTTCCAAGAGACCCAGTACTTC.

This sequence joins TRBV5-6 and TRBJ2-3, with unresolved D. This CDR3 contains 12 residues. CDR1 SGHDT and CDR2 YYEEEE come from the germline V gene. Trimming cost V 4 bases and J 5 bases, with 8 bases left between them. CDR3 bases: TGTGCCAGCAGCCGTTTAATAGATACGCAGTATTTT. Amino acids: CASSRLIDTQYF.

About this clonotype itself: Mismatch with germline at one junction end may stem from a read error. The V and J genes are TRBV20-1 and TRBJ2-1, with a weak D call TRBD1 (5 bases). The CDR3 is made up of 16 amino acids. Germline-derived CDR1 and CDR2 are DFQATT and SNEGSKA (reference sequence). CDR3 DNA: TGCAGTGCTAGAGGATCGGACACCTACTCCTACAGTGAGCAGTTCTTC. Protein: CSARGSDTYSYSEQFF.

The rearrangement uses TRBV11-2 and TRBJ2-2; D remains unclear. The V end lost 7 bases, the J end lost 4 bases, and 4 bases lay between the germline ends. This CDR3 contains 11 residues. CDR1 SGHAT and CDR2 FQNNGV come from the germline V gene. The CDR3 region is CASKLTGELFF. CDR3 bases: TGTGCCAGCAAACTCACCGGGGAGCTGTTTTTT.

This clonotype has just a few counts. This chain uses TRBV27 with TRBJ2-3; 7 bases fit TRBD2. Germline values: CDR1 MNHEY, CDR2 SMNVEV (reference sequence). The CDR3 length is 17 residues. V was clipped by 5 bases and J by 0 bases; unmatched bases: 11. CDR3: CASSKRFLAVSTDTQYF. CDR3 sequence (DNA): TGTGCCAGCAGTAAACGCTTCCTAGCGGTGAGCACAGATACGCAGTATTTT.

The rearrangement joins TRBV9 to TRBJ1-2; D is possibly TRBD1 (5 bases). The germline V and J ends were trimmed by 3 bases and 5 bases, with 8 bases remaining between them. The germline CDR1 and CDR2 sequences are SGDLS and YYNGEE. This CDR3 is built from 12 residues. CDR3 region: CASSEGQYGYTF. CDR3 sequence (DNA): TGTGCCAGCAGCGAAGGACAATATGGCTACACCTTC.